Below are 12 T cell receptor beta chains sequenced from a single sample in a study of tumor-infiltrating lymphocytes in primary liver carcinoma (dated by TCRdb to 2017 to 2019). TCRdb shows the sequencer as Illumina HiSeq 2500. A constant-region primer and ProtoScript II reverse transcriptase were used to reverse-transcribe TCRbeta-specific cDNA from approximately 500 ng total RNA. TCRbeta libraries were built with three nested multiplex PCR rounds, a slightly modified ARM-PCR procedure. Each of the first two PCR rounds ran for around 11 cycles using multiplex TRBV1-TRBV30 forward primers together with a Cbeta reverse primer. TCRdb took the public reads, trimmed them with fastp at Q25, ran MiXCR for clone calling and kept in-frame beta chains. Rows are unified per CDR3 protein, each entry keeping the most common DNA and genes. The sample contains roughly 86,000 distinct CDR3 sequences, approximately 72% of them found a single time. Around 27% of the sample goes to the ten largest clones.

Without any cell sorting, total RNA and DNA were co-extracted from roughly 20-30 mg of bulk tissue using the AllPrep DNA/RNA mini kit. Specimen: tumor-adjacent normal liver tissue. These receptor sequences come from a man aged 35 to 55 with primary liver carcinoma and hepatitis B virus infection.

On this clonotype: A much larger clone is a single base away; this may be a read error. Here the CDR3 omits its conserved ending phenylalanine or tryptophan, so a read error is the likely source. The CDR3 region has the DNA TGTGCCAGCAGCCAAGATATTGAGGGAGGCTACACCCTC. Protein sequence: CASSQDIEGGYTL. The chain has TRBV14 and TRBJ1-2, with D unresolved. V lost 0 bases, J lost 8 bases, and 10 bases lay in between. The CDR3 has 13 amino acids. Germline assignment: CDR1 SGHDN and CDR2 FVKESK.

This clonotype was recorded only once. Sequence at one end of the junction differs from germline and may be a read error. The chain has TRBV4-1 and TRBJ1-1; D not certain. Germline assignment: CDR1 MGHRA and CDR2 YSYEKL. The CDR3 contains 17 residues. CDR3 residues: CASNQDPPALLNSETFF. For the CDR3, the DNA is TGCGCCAGCAACCAAGACCCCCCTGCCCTCCTTAACAGTGAAACTTTCTTT.

This clonotype appeared once. V and J are TRBV28 and TRBJ2-2, with a weak D call TRBD2 (6 bases). Trimming left V 6 bases short and J 6 bases short, with 8 bases between. There are 12 residues in the CDR3. Germline V gives CDR1 MDHEN, CDR2 SYDVKM. CDR3 sequence (DNA): TGTGCCAGCAGGGGGGAGGCCGGGGAGCTGTTTTTT. As protein: CASRGEAGELFF.

Only a few counts were recorded for this clonotype. The V call is TRBV24-1, the J call TRBJ2-1, with D uncertain. This CDR3 has 12 residues. Germline CDR1 reads KGHDR; CDR2 reads SFDVKD. The ends were cut back, 2 bases at V and 4 bases at J, with 2 bases in the middle. The chain's CDR3 is CATSDSYNEQFF. CDR3 coding DNA: TGTGCCACCAGTGATTCTTACAATGAGCAGTTCTTC.

This chain joins TRBV1 and TRBJ2-5; TRBD1 was called by the table and not checked on the DNA. TRBV1 is a pseudogene. The CDR3 sequence is 12 residues long. The CDR3 loop reads CASSDRAETQYF. The CDR3 DNA reads TGCGCCAGCAGTGACAGAGCGGAGACCCAGTACTTC.

CDR3 protein: CATSRGQGIQLTEAFF. In nucleotides, the CDR3 is TGTGCCACCAGCAGAGGGCAGGGGATACAGTTAACTGAAGCTTTCTTT. The chain joins TRBV15 to TRBJ1-1, with D possibly matching TRBD1 (6 bases). Germline V gene data show CDR1 as LNHNV and CDR2 as YYDKDF (reference sequence). This CDR3 spans 16 amino acids. V lost 1 base to trimming and J lost 5 bases, with 17 bases between them. Drawing the rest from reference TRBV15 and TRBJ1-1, the complete variable domain is DAMVIQNPRYQVTQFGKPVTLSCSQTLNHNVMYWYQQKSSQAPKLLFHYYDKDFNNEADTPDNFQSRRPNTSFCFLDIRSPGLGDTAMYLCATSRGQGIQLTEAFFGQGTRLTVV.

Details on this clonotype: At one of its ends the junction is not consistent with the germline gene, which may arise from a read error. This chain connects TRBV6-1 to TRBJ2-7, with 9 nucleotides matching TRBD1. The germline gives CDR1 MNHNS, CDR2 SASEGT. There are 20 residues in the CDR3. The DNA for the CDR3 is TGTGCCAGCAGTGAAGGGGTTCCGGGACAGGGAGGATTGAGCTCCTACGTGCAGTACTTC. Its translation: CASSEGVPGQGGLSSYVQYF.

Points on this clonotype: A much larger clone lies one base from this, so it may be a read error. This chain connects TRBV10-3 to TRBJ2-2; 12 positions agree with TRBD1. Germline V CDR1 and CDR2: ENHRY, SYGVKD. This CDR3 contains 16 residues. CDR3 in amino acids: CAISGTGTGGVGEMFF. The CDR3, as DNA: TGTGCCATCAGTGGTACCGGGACAGGGGGCGTTGGGGAGATGTTTTTT.

Points on this clonotype: The missing conserved phenylalanine or tryptophan at the end of this CDR3 makes a read error likely. This chain joins TRBV11-2 and TRBJ2-1; 7 bases align to TRBD2. This CDR3 has 17 residues. Germline lookup yields CDR1 SGHAT and CDR2 FQNNGV. J gave up 3 bases and V 1 base, and 9 bases lay outside the gene matches. The DNA of the CDR3 is TGTGCCAGCAGCTTAGGAGGGGCGGGAGAGTTCTACAATGAGCAGTTCTCC. This gives the protein CASSLGGAGEFYNEQFS.

The CDR3 nucleotides read TGCAGCGTCGATAACGGGACTAGCTGGAATATTGGGACCCAGTACTTC. Its protein product is CSVDNGTSWNIGTQYF. The chain couples TRBV29-1 to TRBJ2-5; 9 bases fit TRBD2. The CDR3 loop spans 16 amino acids. The germline V gene has CDR1 SQVTM and CDR2 ANQGSEA. The ends lost 6 bases at V and 7 bases at J; junction bases unmatched: 18. The full variable domain, completed using reference TRBV29-1 and TRBJ2-5, is SAVISQKPSRDICQRGTSLTIQCQVDSQVTMMFWYRQQPGQSLTLIATANQGSEATYESGFVIDKFPISRPNLTFSTLTVSNMSPEDSSIYLCSVDNGTSWNIGTQYFGPGTRLLVL.

This clonotype was seen a single time. One end of the junction varies from germline; a read error may be responsible. The chain employs TRBV6-5 and TRBJ2-1; tentatively, D is TRBD2 (6 bases). This CDR3 is 16 amino acids long. Per germline, CDR1 MNHEY and CDR2 SVGAGI. The CDR3 region has the DNA TGTGCCAACAGTTCCGGTGGACTAACGGGATACAATGAGCAGTTCTTC. Its translation: CANSSGGLTGYNEQFF.

To note about this clonotype: A much larger clonotype is one base distant, so this may be a read error. The chain recombines TRBV10-2 with TRBJ2-5; 7 positions match TRBD1. Germline trimming cut 3 bases from V and 5 bases from J; bases unmatched to any gene: 6. The CDR3 consists of 14 residues. Germline values: CDR1 WSHSY, CDR2 SAAADI. CDR3 bases: TGCGCCAGCAGTGAACAGGGGACGCGGGAGACCCAGTACTTC. It yields the protein CASSEQGTRETQYF.